The clone carrying this T cell receptor delta chain was found a few times. Its antigen is not identified. This DNA translates differently at residue 11 from the TCRdb protein, which is that of a much larger clone; a read error is likely, and the protein shown is the DNA's own translation. Bulk repertoires came from Vgamma9/Vdelta2+ or Vdelta2-negative gammadelta T cells flow-sorted from PBMC. The sample originates from a study of γδ T cells in repeated Plasmodium falciparum infection. The V segment lost 5 bases and the J segment 0 bases; nucleotides outside the gene matches: 11. The CDR3 runs to 18 residues. The germline CDR1 and CDR2 sequences are TSWWSYY and QGS. Study-wide results and limits: Repeated controlled infections reportedly drove waves of new clonotype selection in Vdelta2-negative, mostly Vdelta1+, gammadelta repertoires. Vdelta2-negative gammadelta repertoires appeared less diverse and less shared in Malian than Australian children.

TCRdb redid the clone calls on the multiplex PCR reads with CATT. The sample shows approximately 90,000 delta-chain clones, less than 1% of them seen only once. The source is a pool of human donors (malaria-infected and uninfected, not separated). The source material was gamma-delta T cells from blood. This chain uses TRDV1 with TRDJ1; 11 bases align to TRDD3. CDR3 sequence (DNA): TGTGCTCTTGGGCCTGGGGGATACCTCGTTGGGTACACCGATAAACTCATCTTT. Protein: CALGPGGYLVGYTDKLIF.